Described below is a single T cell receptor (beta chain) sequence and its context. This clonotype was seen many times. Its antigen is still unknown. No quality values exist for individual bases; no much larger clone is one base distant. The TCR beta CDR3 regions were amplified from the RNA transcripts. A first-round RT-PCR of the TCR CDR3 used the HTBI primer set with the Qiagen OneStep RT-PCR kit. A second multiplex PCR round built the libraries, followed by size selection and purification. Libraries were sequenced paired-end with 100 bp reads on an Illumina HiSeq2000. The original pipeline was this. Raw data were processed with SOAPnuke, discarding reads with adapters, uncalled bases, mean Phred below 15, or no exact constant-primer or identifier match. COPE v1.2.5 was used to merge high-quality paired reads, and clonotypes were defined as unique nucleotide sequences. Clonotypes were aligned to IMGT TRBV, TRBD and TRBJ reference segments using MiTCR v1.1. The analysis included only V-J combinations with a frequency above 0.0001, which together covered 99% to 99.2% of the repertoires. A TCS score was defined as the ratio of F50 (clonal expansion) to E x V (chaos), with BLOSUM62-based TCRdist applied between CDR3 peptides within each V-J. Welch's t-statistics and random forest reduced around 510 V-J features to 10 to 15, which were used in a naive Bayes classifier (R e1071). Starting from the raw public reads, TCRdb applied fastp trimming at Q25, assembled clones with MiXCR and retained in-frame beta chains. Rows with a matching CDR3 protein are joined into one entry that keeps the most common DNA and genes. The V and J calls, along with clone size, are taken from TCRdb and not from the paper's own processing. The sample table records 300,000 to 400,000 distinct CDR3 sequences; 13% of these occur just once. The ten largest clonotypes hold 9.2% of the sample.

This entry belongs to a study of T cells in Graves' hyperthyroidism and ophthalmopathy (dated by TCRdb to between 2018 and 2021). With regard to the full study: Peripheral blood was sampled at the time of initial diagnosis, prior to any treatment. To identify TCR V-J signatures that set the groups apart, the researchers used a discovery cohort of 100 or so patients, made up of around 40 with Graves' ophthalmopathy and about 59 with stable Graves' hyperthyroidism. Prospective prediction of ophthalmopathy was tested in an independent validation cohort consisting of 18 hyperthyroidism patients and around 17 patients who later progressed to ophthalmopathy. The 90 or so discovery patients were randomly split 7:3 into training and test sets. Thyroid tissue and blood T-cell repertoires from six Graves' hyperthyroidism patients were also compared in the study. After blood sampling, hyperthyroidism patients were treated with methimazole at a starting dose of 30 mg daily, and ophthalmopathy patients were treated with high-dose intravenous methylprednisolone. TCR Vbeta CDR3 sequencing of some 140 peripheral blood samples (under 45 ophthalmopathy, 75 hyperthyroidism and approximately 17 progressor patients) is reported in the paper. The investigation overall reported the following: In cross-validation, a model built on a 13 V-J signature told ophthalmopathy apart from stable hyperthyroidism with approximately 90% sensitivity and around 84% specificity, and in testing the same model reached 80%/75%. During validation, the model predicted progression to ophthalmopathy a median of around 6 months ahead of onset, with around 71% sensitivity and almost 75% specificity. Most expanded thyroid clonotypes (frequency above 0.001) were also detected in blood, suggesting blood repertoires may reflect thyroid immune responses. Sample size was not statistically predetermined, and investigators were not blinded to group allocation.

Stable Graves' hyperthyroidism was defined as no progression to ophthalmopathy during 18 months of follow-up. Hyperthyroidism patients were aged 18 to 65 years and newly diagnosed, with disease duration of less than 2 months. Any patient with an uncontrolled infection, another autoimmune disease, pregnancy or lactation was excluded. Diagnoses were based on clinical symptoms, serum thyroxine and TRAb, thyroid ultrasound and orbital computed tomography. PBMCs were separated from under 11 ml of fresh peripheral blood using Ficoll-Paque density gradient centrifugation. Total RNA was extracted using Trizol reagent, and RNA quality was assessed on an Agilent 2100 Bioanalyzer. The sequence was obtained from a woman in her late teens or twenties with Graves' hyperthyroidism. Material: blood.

The CDR3 region reads CASRVTTVYGYTF. The nucleotide sequence reads TGTGCCAGCAGAGTTACGACCGTCTATGGCTACACCTTC. The sequence links TRBV28 to TRBJ1-2; the D gene is not confidently resolved. The CDR3 covers 13 residues, taking in both the cysteine and the phenylalanine. Only CDR3 DNA is held: 39 bases, read in frame from base 1. The germline V gene gives CDR1 as MDHEN and CDR2 as SYDVKM. Trimming costs V 6 bases and J 4 bases, and their ends lie 12 bases apart.